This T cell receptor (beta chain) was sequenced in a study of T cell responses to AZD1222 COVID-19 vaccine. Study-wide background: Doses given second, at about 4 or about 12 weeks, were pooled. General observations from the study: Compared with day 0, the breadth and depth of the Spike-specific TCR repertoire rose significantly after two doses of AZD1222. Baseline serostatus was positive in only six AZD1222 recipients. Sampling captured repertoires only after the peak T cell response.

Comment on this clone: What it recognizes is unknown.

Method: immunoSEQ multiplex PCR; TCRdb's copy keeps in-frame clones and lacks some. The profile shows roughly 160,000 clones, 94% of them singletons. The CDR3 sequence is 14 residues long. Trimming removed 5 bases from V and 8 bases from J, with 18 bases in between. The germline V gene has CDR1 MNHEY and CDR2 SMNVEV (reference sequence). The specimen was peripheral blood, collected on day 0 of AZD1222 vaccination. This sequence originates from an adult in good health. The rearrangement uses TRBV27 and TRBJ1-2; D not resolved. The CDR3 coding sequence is TGTGCCAGCAGTACTCGGACTCCCTCGGACGGCTACACCTTC. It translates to CASSTRTPSDGYTF.